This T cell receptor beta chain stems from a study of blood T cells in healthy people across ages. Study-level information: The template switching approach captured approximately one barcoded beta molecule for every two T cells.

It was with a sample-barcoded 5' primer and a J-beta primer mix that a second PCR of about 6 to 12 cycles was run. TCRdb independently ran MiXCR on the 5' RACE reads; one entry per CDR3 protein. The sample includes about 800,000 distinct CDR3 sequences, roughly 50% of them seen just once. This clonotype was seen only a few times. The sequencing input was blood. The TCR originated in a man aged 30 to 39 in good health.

The CDR3 nucleotides read TGTGCCAGCAGCTCAGAACCAGGGGGAGGCTACACCTTC. It encodes CASSSEPGGGYTF. The J gene is TRBJ1-2, the V gene TRBV7-9, with 7 positions matching TRBD1. CDR3 length: 13 amino acids. Trimming removed 4 bases from V and 8 bases from J; junction bases left unmatched: 7. Germline V gives CDR1 SEHNR, CDR2 FQNEAQ (reference sequence).